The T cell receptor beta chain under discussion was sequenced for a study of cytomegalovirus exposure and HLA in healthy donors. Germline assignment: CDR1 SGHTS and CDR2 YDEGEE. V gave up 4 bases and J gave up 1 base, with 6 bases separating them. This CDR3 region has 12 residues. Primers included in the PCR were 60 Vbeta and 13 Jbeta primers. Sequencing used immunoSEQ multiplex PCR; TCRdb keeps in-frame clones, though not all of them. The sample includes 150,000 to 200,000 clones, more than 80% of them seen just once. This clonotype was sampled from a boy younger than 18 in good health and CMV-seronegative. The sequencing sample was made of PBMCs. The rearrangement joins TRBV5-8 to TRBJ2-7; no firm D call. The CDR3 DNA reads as TGTGCCAGCAGCCAGTGGTCCTACGAGCAGTACTTC. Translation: CASSQWSYEQYF.